This TCR beta chain stems from a study of patients and donors after allogeneic stem cell transplantation. One entry per CDR3 protein, called by TCRdb with MiXCR from the RT-PCR reads. The table records about a million distinct CDR3 sequences, roughly 17% of them present only once. From germline, CDR1 is MNHEY and CDR2 SVGAGI. V was cut by 2 bases and J by 7 bases, with 15 bases left in between. This CDR3 region has 15 residues. The sample was blood, either unsorted or a sorted T cell fraction (not recorded which). V is TRBV6-5 and J is TRBJ2-1, with a possible D match to TRBD2 (5 bases). The receptor was isolated from a human donor who was either an allogeneic HSCT recipient or a stem cell or donor lymphocyte infusion donor (not recorded which). It is not recorded whose cells these are; they may come from a transplant donor. CDR3 protein: CASSYGRVGGNEQFF. In DNA, the CDR3 is TGTGCCAGCAGTTACGGTCGGGTAGGAGGAAATGAGCAGTTCTTC.